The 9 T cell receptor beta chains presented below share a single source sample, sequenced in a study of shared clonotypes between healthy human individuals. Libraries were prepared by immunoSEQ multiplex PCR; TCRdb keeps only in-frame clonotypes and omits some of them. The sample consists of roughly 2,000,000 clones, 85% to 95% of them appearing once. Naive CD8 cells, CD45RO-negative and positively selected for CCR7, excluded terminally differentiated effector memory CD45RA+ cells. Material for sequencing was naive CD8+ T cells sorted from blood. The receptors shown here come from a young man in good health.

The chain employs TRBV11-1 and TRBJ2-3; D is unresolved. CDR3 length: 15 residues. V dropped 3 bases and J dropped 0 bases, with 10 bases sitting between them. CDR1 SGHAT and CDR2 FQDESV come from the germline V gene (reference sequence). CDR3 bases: TGTGCCAGCAGCTTCCTCCGATCTAGCACAGATACGCAGTATTTT. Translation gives CASSFLRSSTDTQYF.

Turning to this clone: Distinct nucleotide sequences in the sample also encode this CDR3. CDR3 amino acids: CASSVGTGSSYEQYF. CDR3 coding DNA: TGTGCCAGCAGCGTAGGGACAGGAAGCTCCTACGAGCAGTACTTC. V and J are TRBV9 and TRBJ2-7; 7 nucleotides align to TRBD1. V was clipped by 0 bases and J by 0 bases; unmatched bases: 3. Germline V CDR1 and CDR2: SGDLS, YYNGEE. CDR3 length equals 15 residues.

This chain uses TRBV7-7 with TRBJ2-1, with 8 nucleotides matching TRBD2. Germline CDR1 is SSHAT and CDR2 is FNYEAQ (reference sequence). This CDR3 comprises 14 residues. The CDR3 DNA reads TGTGCTAGCTCCCCGGGGGGGGAAGACAATGAGCAGTTCTTC. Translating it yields CASSPGGEDNEQFF.

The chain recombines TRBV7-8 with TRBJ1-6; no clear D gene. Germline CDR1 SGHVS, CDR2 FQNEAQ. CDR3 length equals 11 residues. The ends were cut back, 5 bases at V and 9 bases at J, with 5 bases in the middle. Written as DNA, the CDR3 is TGTGCCAGCAGCCTGGGTTCACCCCTCCACTTT. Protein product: CASSLGSPLHF. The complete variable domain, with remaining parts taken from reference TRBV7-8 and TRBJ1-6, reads GAGVSQSPRYKVAKRGQDVALRCDPISGHVSLFWYQQALGQGPEFLTYFQNEAQLDKSGLPSDRFFAERPEGSVSTLKIQRTQQEDSAVYLCASSLGSPLHFGNGTRLTVT.

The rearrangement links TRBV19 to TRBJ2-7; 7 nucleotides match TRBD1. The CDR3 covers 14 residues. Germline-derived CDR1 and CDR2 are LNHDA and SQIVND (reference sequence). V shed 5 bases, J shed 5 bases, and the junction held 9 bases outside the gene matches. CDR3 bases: TGTGCCAGTAGTGTTGGACAGGCCCTCGACGAGCAGTACTTC. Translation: CASSVGQALDEQYF.

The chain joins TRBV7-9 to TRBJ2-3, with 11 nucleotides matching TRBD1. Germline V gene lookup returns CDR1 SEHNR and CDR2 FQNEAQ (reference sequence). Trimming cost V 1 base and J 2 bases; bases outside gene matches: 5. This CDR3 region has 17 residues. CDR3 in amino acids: CASSLGTGGFFTDTQYF. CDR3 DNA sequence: TGTGCCAGCAGCTTAGGGACAGGGGGCTTTTTCACAGATACGCAGTATTTT.

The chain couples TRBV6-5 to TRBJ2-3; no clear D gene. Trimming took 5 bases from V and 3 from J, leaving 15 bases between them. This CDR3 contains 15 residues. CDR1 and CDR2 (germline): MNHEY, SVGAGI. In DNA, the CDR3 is TGTGCCAGCAGTACCGCCGGGCAGATAACAGATACGCAGTATTTT. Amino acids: CASSTAGQITDTQYF.

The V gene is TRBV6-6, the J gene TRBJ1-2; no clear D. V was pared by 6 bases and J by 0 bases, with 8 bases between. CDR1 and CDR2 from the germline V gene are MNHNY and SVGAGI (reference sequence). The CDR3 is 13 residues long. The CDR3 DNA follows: TGTGCCAGCAGCCCCCCAACTAACTATGGCTACACCTTC. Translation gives CASSPPTNYGYTF.

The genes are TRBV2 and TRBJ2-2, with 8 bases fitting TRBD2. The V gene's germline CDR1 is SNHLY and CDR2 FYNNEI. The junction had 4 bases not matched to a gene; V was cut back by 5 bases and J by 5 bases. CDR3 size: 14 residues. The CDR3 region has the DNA TGTGCCAGCAGTCGGACTAGCAATACCGGGGAGCTGTTTTTT. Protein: CASSRTSNTGELFF.